This T cell receptor beta chain was found in a study of vaccination effects on CD4 cells after COVID-19. Some clones are missing from TCRdb's copy, which holds only in-frame ones; the method was immunoSEQ multiplex PCR. The sample lists about 45,000 clones, around 74% occurring once. This clone has a handful of counts. Antigen: not known. Having been cultured for roughly 11 days, the cells underwent CD4+ T cell isolation. Whole-study results and caveats: Infection- and vaccine-induced clones contracted markedly late after vaccination. Convalescents' post-vaccination spike-reactive clones were chiefly new, vaccine-induced ones.

The length of the CDR3 is 15 residues. Germline V CDR1 and CDR2: LNHDA, SQIVND (reference sequence). J lost 10 bases, V lost 4 bases, and 11 bases had no gene match. Sequenced here: CD4+ T cells from PBMCs cultured without peptide, sampled before COVID-19 vaccination. The chain links TRBV19 to TRBJ1-3, with TRBD1 identical over 9 bases. This TCR was recovered from a human donor who had a prior SARS-CoV-2 infection. Here the CDR3 reads CASSKDRGGAGTIYF. The CDR3 DNA reads TGTGCCAGTAGTAAGGACAGGGGCGGCGCGGGGACCATATATTTT.